A single sample is the source of the 16 T cell receptor beta chains below, sequenced in a study of T-cell reconstitution after alpha-beta-depleted transplantation in children. Preparation of the TCRbeta library used unique molecular identifiers. TCRdb analysed the PCR reads with MiXCR anew, one entry per CDR3 protein. The sample has about 540,000 distinct CDR3 sequences; around 18% are singletons. The sequences come from PBMCs from the stem cell graft donor, collected from the stem cell graft. These receptors all stem from a human donor who donated a stem cell graft to a child with acute lymphoblastic leukemia.

This clonotype was seen more than once but under ten times. This chain connects TRBV12-3 or TRBV12-4 to TRBJ2-1; 7 bases are a match to TRBD2. The CDR3 is made up of 15 amino acids. Trimming took 6 bases from V and 5 from J; bases not matched to a gene: 10. The CDR3 DNA reads TGTGCCAGCAGCCCAGCGGGGAAGAGGAACAATGAGCAGTTCTTC. Its translation is CASSPAGKRNNEQFF.

The chain has TRBV12-3 or TRBV12-4 and TRBJ1-1; D gene uncertain. The CDR3 is made up of 12 amino acids. The ends were cut back, 6 bases at V and 1 base at J, with 6 bases in the middle. In DNA, the CDR3 is TGTGCCAGCAGGCTGTGGAACACTGAAGCTTTCTTT. It yields the protein CASRLWNTEAFF.

This clonotype was detected ten times or more. The chain has TRBV20-1 and TRBJ2-1; 11 bases fit TRBD2. The trim removed 3 bases at V and 2 bases at J, leaving 0 bases unmatched. CDR1 DFQATT and CDR2 SNEGSKA come from the germline V gene (reference sequence). This CDR3 is built from 14 residues. In DNA form, the CDR3 reads TGCAGTGCTAGTAGCGGGAGGGCCTACAATGAGCAGTTCTTC. It specifies CSASSGRAYNEQFF.

The sample holds a few counts of this clonotype. V is TRBV10-3 and J is TRBJ2-7; D is unclear. Germline values: CDR1 ENHRY, CDR2 SYGVKD. V dropped 2 bases and J dropped 0 bases, with 8 bases sitting between them. This CDR3 is 14 amino acids long. This CDR3 is CAISEPVHSYEQYF. In DNA, the CDR3 is TGTGCCATCAGTGAGCCTGTCCACTCCTACGAGCAGTACTTC.

The V gene is TRBV5-1, the J gene TRBJ2-7; D remains unclear. Germline lookup yields CDR1 SGHRS and CDR2 YFSETQ. V was pared by 0 bases and J by 0 bases, with 7 bases between. The CDR3 extends over 14 amino acids. DNA of the CDR3: TGCGCCAGCAGCTTGGTTGTGGACTCCTACGAGCAGTACTTC. It codes for CASSLVVDSYEQYF.

The genes are TRBV21-1 and TRBJ2-1; the table calls TRBD2, which could not be checked here. TRBV21-1 is a listed pseudogene. The CDR3 sequence is 15 residues long. The CDR3 DNA follows: TGTGCCAGCAGCAAAGAGTTGCGACAGCGAGGAGAGCAGTTCTTC. Encoded protein: CASSKELRQRGEQFF.

This clonotype was counted a few times. V gene TRBV9 combines with J gene TRBJ1-1; D uncertain. Germline CDR1 and CDR2: SGDLS and YYNGEE. The V end lost 7 bases, the J end lost 0 bases, and 16 bases lay between the germline ends. The CDR3 extends over 15 amino acids. The CDR3 DNA reads TGTGCCAGCCATCCTCTCAGAGATATGAACACTGAAGCTTTCTTT. Encoded protein: CASHPLRDMNTEAFF.

The CDR3 sequence: CASSPHAGGPQYF. In DNA, the CDR3 is TGTGCCAGCAGTCCCCACGCGGGCGGGCCTCAGTATTTT. V and J are TRBV6-2 or TRBV6-3 and TRBJ2-3; D may be TRBD2 (5 bases). The V and J ends lost 5 bases and 12 bases respectively, with 18 bases between them. The CDR3 extends over 13 amino acids. Germline V gene sequence: CDR1 MNHEY, CDR2 SVGEGT.

A few counts support this clonotype. This sequence joins TRBV12-3 or TRBV12-4 and TRBJ2-2, with TRBD1 as a possible D gene (5 bases). The CDR3 totals 13 residues. Trimming left V 2 bases short and J 7 bases short, with 8 bases between. Here the CDR3 reads CASSLSGIGELFF. CDR3 DNA sequence: TGTGCCAGCAGTTTATCAGGGATCGGGGAGCTGTTTTTT.

The table lists this clonotype with many counts. V is TRBV5-5 and J is TRBJ2-5; D remains ambiguous. This CDR3 contains 14 residues. From germline, CDR1 is SGHKS and CDR2 YYEKEE (reference sequence). V was pared by 1 base and J by 2 bases, with 9 bases between. This CDR3 reads CASSLIGSQETQYF. Written as DNA, the CDR3 is TGTGCCAGCAGCTTGATTGGCAGTCAAGAGACCCAGTACTTC.

The table lists this clonotype with many counts. The rearrangement joins TRBV29-1 to TRBJ2-6; D not resolved. The CDR3 consists of 14 residues. Looked up from germline, CDR1 is SQVTM and CDR2 is ANQGSEA. V lost 4 bases, J lost 0 bases, and 7 bases lay in between. The CDR3 DNA sequence: TGCAGCGTTGTAGGAAGCTCTGGGGCCAACGTCCTGACTTTC. Its translation is CSVVGSSGANVLTF.

This clonotype was counted between two and nine times. The V call is TRBV9, the J call TRBJ2-1, with D possibly being TRBD2 (5 bases). Trimming removed 0 bases from V and 10 bases from J, with 11 bases in between. Germline CDR1 is SGDLS and CDR2 is YYNGEE. The CDR3 runs 13 residues. CDR3 nucleotide sequence: TGTGCCAGCAGCGTAGGAGGGAGTGGAGAGCAGTTCTTC. Amino acid sequence: CASSVGGSGEQFF. The whole variable domain, remainder taken from reference TRBV9 and TRBJ2-1, is DSGVTQTPKHLITATGQRVTLRCSPRSGDLSVYWYQQSLDQGLQFLIQYYNGEERAKGNILERFSAQQFPDLHSELNLSSLELGDSALYFCASSVGGSGEQFFGPGTRLTVL.

The chain couples TRBV19 to TRBJ2-3, with 8 bases lining up with TRBD2. This CDR3 spans 15 amino acids. The junction had 5 bases not matched to a gene; V was cut back by 5 bases and J by 1 base. Per germline, CDR1 LNHDA and CDR2 SQIVND (reference sequence). The CDR3 reads CASSARAGGTDTQYF. The CDR3 region has the DNA TGTGCCAGTAGTGCGCGAGCGGGAGGCACAGATACGCAGTATTTT. The whole variable domain, filled in from reference TRBV19 and TRBJ2-3, reads DGGITQSPKYLFRKEGQNVTLSCEQNLNHDAMYWYRQDPGQGLRLIYYSQIVNDFQKGDIAEGYSVSREKKESFPLTVTSAQKNPTAFYLCASSARAGGTDTQYFGPGTRLTVL.

As DNA, the CDR3 is TGCAGTGCTAGGAGCCCGAAGTGGGGCACTGAAGCTTTCTTT. This translates into CSARSPKWGTEAFF. The J gene is TRBJ1-1, the V gene TRBV20-1; no clear D. Trimming cost V 3 bases and J 4 bases, with 15 bases left between them. The CDR3 has 14 residues. The germline gives CDR1 DFQATT, CDR2 SNEGSKA (reference sequence).

This clonotype has only a few counts. J is TRBJ2-2 and V is TRBV7-8; no clear D gene. Germline values: CDR1 SGHVS, CDR2 FQNEAQ. The CDR3 contains 15 residues. V was cut by 5 bases and J by 3 bases, with 13 bases left in between. The CDR3 loop reads CASSHPVGDTGELFF. The CDR3 region has the DNA TGTGCCAGCAGCCACCCGGTTGGGGACACCGGGGAGCTGTTTTTT.

A few counts support this clonotype. This rearrangement joins TRBV9 to TRBJ2-1; D is uncertain. The CDR3 is 17 amino acids. From germline, CDR1 is SGDLS and CDR2 YYNGEE. Trimming pared 6 bases from V and 0 bases from J, leaving 19 bases between. Here the CDR3 DNA reads TGTGCCAGCAACCCCAGGTCTGCGGCAAGCTCCTACAATGAGCAGTTCTTC. Translating it yields CASNPRSAASSYNEQFF.